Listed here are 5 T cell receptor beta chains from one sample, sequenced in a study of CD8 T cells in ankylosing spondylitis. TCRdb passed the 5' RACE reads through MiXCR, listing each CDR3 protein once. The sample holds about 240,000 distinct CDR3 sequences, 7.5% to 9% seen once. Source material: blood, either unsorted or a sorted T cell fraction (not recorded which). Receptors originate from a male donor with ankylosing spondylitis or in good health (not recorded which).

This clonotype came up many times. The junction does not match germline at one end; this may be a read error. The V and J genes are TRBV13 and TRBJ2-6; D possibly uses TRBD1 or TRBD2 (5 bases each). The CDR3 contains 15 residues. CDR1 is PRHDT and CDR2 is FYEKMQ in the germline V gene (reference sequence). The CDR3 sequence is CASSPPRSGANVLIF. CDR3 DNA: TGTGCCAGCAGCCCTCCTAGATCCGGGGCCAACGTCCTGATTTTC.

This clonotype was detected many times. The DNA for the CDR3 is TGTGCCAGCAACTCAGGGGCCTTGAACACTGAAGCTTTCTTT. Translated: CASNSGALNTEAFF. The chain links TRBV12-3 or TRBV12-4 to TRBJ1-1, with D tentatively TRBD1 (6 bases). This CDR3 has 14 amino acids. Trimming stripped 7 bases from V and 0 bases from J, with 12 bases between.

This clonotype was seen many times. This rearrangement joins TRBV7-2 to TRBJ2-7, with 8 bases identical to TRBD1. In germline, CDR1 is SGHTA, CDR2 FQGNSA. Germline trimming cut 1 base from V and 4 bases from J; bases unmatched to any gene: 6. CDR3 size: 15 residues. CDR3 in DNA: TGTGCCAGCAGCTTAGGTGCAGGGGGCTCATACGAGCAGTACTTC. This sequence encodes CASSLGAGGSYEQYF.

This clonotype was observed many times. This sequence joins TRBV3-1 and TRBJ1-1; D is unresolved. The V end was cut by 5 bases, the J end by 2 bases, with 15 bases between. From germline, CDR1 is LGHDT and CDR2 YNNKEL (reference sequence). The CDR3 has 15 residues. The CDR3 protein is CASSLTLDPNTEAFF. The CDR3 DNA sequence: TGTGCCAGCAGCTTAACCTTGGACCCTAACACTGAAGCTTTCTTT.

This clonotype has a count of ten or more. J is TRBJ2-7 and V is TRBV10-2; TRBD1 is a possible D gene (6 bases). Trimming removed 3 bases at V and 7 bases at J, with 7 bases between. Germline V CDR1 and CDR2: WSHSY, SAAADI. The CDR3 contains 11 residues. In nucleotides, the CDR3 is TGCGCCAGCAGTGACGACAGGGAGCAGTACTTC. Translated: CASSDDREQYF.